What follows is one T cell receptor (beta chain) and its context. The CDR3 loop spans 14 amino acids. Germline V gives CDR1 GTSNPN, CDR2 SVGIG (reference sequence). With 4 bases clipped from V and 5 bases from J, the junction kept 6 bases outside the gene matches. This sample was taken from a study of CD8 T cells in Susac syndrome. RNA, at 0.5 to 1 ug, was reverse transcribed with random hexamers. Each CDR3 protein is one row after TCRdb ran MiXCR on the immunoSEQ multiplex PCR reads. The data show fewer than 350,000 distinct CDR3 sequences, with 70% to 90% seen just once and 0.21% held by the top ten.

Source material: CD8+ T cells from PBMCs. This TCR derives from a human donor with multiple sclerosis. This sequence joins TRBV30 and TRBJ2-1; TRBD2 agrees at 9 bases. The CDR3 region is CAWTGGRADNEQFF. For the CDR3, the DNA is TGTGCCTGGACAGGCGGGAGGGCTGACAATGAGCAGTTCTTC.